These 15 T cell receptor beta chains were all obtained from the same sample, sequenced in a study of T-cell reconstitution after alpha-beta-depleted transplantation in children. Preparation of the TCRbeta library involved a method that used unique molecular identifiers. TCRdb used MiXCR to reprocess the PCR reads, holding one entry per CDR3 protein. The table lists about 400,000 distinct CDR3 sequences, about a fifth of them singletons. The starting material was PBMCs from the stem cell graft donor, obtained from the stem cell graft. The receptors derive from a human donor who donated a stem cell graft to a child with acute myeloid leukemia.

In this sample, this clonotype turned up many times. The CDR3 DNA reads as TGTGCCAGCAGCTTTACTGGTCCAGATACGCAGTATTTT. Translated: CASSFTGPDTQYF. The J gene is TRBJ2-3, the V gene TRBV7-3; D is unresolved. CDR3 length: 13 amino acids. Deletions cut 3 bases from V and 4 bases from J, with 8 bases between. Germline CDR1 is SGHTA and CDR2 is FQGTGA.

The chain is built from TRBV6-2 or TRBV6-3 and TRBJ2-1, with 14 bases lining up with TRBD2. V lost 0 bases, J lost 9 bases, and 4 bases stayed unmatched. The CDR3 totals 16 residues. Looked up from germline, CDR1 is MNHEY and CDR2 is SVGEGT. This CDR3 reads CASSYSGLAGGSEQFF. In nucleotides, the CDR3 is TGTGCCAGCAGTTACTCCGGACTAGCGGGGGGCAGTGAGCAGTTCTTC.

This clonotype was found a few times. J is TRBJ2-5 and V is TRBV29-1; the match to TRBD2 covers 13 bases. Germline V gives CDR1 SQVTM, CDR2 ANQGSEA. Trimming cost V 7 bases and J 5 bases; bases outside gene matches: 10. The CDR3 length is 15 residues. The DNA of the CDR3 is TGCAGCGCCGTTCCGGGACTAGCGGGAATTGAGACCCAGTACTTC. Its protein is CSAVPGLAGIETQYF.

This clonotype has a count of ten or more. This rearrangement joins TRBV20-1 to TRBJ2-5, with TRBD2 matching 12 bases. Germline CDR1 is DFQATT and CDR2 is SNEGSKA (reference sequence). V lost 3 bases to trimming and J lost 5 bases; unmatched junction nucleotides: 7. The CDR3 extends over 15 amino acids. The CDR3 coding sequence is TGCAGTGCTAGTATTACTAGCGGGAGGTGGGAGACCCAGTACTTC. It yields the protein CSASITSGRWETQYF.

The gene calls are TRBV29-1 and TRBJ1-2, with 9 bases that match TRBD1. The length of the CDR3 is 14 residues. CDR1 and CDR2 (germline): SQVTM, ANQGSEA. V was pared by 6 bases and J by 5 bases, with 10 bases of the junction left unmatched. The CDR3 sequence is CSVSPGTGTYGYTF. In DNA, the CDR3 is TGCAGCGTCAGTCCCGGGACAGGGACGTATGGCTACACCTTC.

CDR3 sequence reads: CASSFPRGAGITDTQYF. CDR3 bases: TGTGCCAGCAGCTTCCCCCGGGGAGCGGGCATCACAGATACGCAGTATTTT. V is TRBV11-2 and J is TRBJ2-3; tentative D call: TRBD2 (6 bases). CDR3 length: 17 amino acids. Trimming removed 3 bases from V and 2 bases from J, with 18 bases in between. Germline assignment: CDR1 SGHAT and CDR2 FQNNGV.

This clonotype was observed a few times. This chain connects TRBV28 to TRBJ2-4, with 7 positions matching TRBD2. The germline CDR1 and CDR2 sequences are MDHEN and SYDVKM. The CDR3 sequence is 15 residues long. With V trimmed by 7 bases and J by 1 base, 7 bases remained unmatched. The CDR3 region has the DNA TGTGCCAGCACCTCTGCGGGAGAGGCCAAAAACATTCAGTACTTC. It codes for CASTSAGEAKNIQYF.

The rearrangement links TRBV7-2 to TRBJ2-3; TRBD1 matches 9 bases. Germline values: CDR1 SGHTA, CDR2 FQGNSA. Trimming cost V 3 bases and J 0 bases; bases outside gene matches: 4. The CDR3 contains 16 residues. CDR3 sequence (DNA): TGTGCCAGCAGCTTGGGGACAGGGCCTAGCACAGATACGCAGTATTTT. This gives the protein CASSLGTGPSTDTQYF.

This clonotype appeared a few times. J is TRBJ2-7 and V is TRBV12-3 or TRBV12-4; D is uncertain. The V end was cut by 5 bases, the J end by 3 bases, with 17 bases between. The CDR3 has 15 residues. For the CDR3, the DNA is TGTGCCAGCAGTCCGAGAAATGGTTTAGACTACGAGCAGTACTTC. Translating gives CASSPRNGLDYEQYF.

In this sample, this clonotype turned up a few times. This chain uses TRBV13 with TRBJ2-5, with D possibly being TRBD1 (5 bases). The CDR3 runs 17 residues. V was shortened by 5 bases and J by 2 bases, with 21 bases between the two germline ends. The germline gives CDR1 PRHDT, CDR2 FYEKMQ (reference sequence). The CDR3 DNA reads as TGTGCCAGCAGCCCACCCCAGGGCGGTTCTACACAAGAGACCCAGTACTTC. Its translation: CASSPPQGGSTQETQYF.

The chain combines TRBV2 with TRBJ2-1; TRBD2 agrees at 8 bases. After removal of 5 bases from V and 8 bases from J, the junction contained 8 bases not matched to a gene. The length of the CDR3 is 14 residues. Germline loops: CDR1 SNHLY, CDR2 FYNNEI. The CDR3 region has the DNA TGTGCCAGCAGTCGTCGGGAGGGCCAGGATGAGCAGTTCTTC. Protein: CASSRREGQDEQFF.

This clonotype was counted at least ten times. The chain couples TRBV12-3 or TRBV12-4 to TRBJ2-7, with D perhaps assigned TRBD1 or TRBD2 (7 bases each). V lost 3 bases and J 5 bases, leaving 17 bases between the germline ends. The CDR3 spans 15 residues. The CDR3: CASSLRGLAANEQYF. The CDR3 DNA reads as TGTGCCAGCAGTTTGAGGGGGCTAGCGGCCAACGAGCAGTACTTC.

There are a few counts of this clonotype. The chain is built from TRBV7-9 and TRBJ1-6, with D unclear. The CDR3 loop spans 16 amino acids. The ends were cut back, 0 bases at V and 9 bases at J, with 15 bases in the middle. Germline CDR1 is SEHNR and CDR2 is FQNEAQ (reference sequence). In nucleotides, the CDR3 is TGTGCCAGCAGCTTAGCCGGATCCCAGGTCGCTTCACCCCTCCACTTT. This gives the protein CASSLAGSQVASPLHF.

J is TRBJ1-5 and V is TRBV20-1; D gene unclear. Per the germline V gene, CDR1 is DFQATT and CDR2 is SNEGSKA (reference sequence). V was clipped by 0 bases and J by 4 bases, with 16 bases between them. This CDR3 has 16 amino acids. This CDR3 is CSAREAGRTMNQPQHF. CDR3 nucleotides: TGCAGTGCTAGAGAGGCTGGCAGGACGATGAATCAGCCCCAGCATTTT.

The V and J genes are TRBV12-3 or TRBV12-4 and TRBJ2-2; 7 positions agree with TRBD1. With V trimmed by 4 bases and J by 3 bases, 8 bases remained unmatched. This CDR3 is built from 16 residues. CDR3 protein: CASSSRTGPYTGELFF. The DNA of the CDR3 is TGTGCCAGCAGTTCCCGGACAGGACCATACACCGGGGAGCTGTTTTTT.